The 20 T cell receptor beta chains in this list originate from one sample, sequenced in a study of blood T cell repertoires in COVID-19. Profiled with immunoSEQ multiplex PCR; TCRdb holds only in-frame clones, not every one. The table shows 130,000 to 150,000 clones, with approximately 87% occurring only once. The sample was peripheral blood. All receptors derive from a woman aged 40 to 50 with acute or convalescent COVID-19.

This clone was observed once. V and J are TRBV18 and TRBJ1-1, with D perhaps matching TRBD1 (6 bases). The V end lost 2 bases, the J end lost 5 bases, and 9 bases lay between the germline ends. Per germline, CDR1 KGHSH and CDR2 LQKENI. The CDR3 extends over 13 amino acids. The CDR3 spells CASSPTRGTEAFF. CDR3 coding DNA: TGTGCCAGCTCACCAACAAGGGGGACTGAAGCTTTCTTT. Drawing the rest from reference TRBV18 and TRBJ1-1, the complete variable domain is NAGVMQNPRHLVRRRGQEARLRCSPMKGHSHVYWYRQLPEEGLKFMVYLQKENIIDESGMPKERFSAEFPKEGPSILRIQQVVRGDSAAYFCASSPTRGTEAFFGQGTRLTVV.

The CDR3 protein is CASSPVGANYGYTF. CDR3 in DNA: TGTGCCAGCAGTCCGGTAGGGGCTAACTATGGCTACACCTTC. The rearrangement joins TRBV6-5 to TRBJ1-2, with D perhaps matching TRBD1 (5 bases). This CDR3 spans 14 amino acids. V was trimmed by 5 bases and J by 0 bases, leaving 10 bases between them. Germline CDR1 MNHEY, CDR2 SVGAGI.

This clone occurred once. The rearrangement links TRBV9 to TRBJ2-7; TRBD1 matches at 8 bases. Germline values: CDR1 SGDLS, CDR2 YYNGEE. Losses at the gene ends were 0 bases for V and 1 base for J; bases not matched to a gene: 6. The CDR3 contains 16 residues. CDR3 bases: TGTGCCAGCAGCGTAGGGTACACAGGGGGATCCTACGAGCAGTACTTC. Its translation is CASSVGYTGGSYEQYF.

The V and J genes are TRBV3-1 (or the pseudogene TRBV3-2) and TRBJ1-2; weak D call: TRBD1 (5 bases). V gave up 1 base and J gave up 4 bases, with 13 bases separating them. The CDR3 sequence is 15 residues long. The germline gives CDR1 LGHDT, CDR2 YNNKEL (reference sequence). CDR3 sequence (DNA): TGTGCCAGCAGCCAAGCCGCCCAAGGGGTCTATGGCTACACCTTC. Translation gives CASSQAAQGVYGYTF.

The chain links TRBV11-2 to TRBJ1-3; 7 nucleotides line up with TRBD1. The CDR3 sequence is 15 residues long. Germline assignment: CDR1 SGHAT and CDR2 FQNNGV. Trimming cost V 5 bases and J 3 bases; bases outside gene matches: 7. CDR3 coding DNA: TGTGCCAGCAGCCCCGGACAGGCAGGTGGAAACACCATATATTTT. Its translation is CASSPGQAGGNTIYF.

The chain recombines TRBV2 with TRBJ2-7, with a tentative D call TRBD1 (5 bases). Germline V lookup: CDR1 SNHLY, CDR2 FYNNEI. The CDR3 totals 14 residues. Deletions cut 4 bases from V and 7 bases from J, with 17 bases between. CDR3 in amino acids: CASSGQVGNREQYF. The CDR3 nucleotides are TGTGCCAGCAGTGGCCAGGTAGGGAACAGGGAGCAGTACTTC.

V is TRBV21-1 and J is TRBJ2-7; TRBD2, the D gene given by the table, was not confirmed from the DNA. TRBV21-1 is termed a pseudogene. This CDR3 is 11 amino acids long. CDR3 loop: CAKSVRIEQYF. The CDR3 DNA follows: TGTGCCAAGAGCGTCCGGATCGAGCAGTACTTC.

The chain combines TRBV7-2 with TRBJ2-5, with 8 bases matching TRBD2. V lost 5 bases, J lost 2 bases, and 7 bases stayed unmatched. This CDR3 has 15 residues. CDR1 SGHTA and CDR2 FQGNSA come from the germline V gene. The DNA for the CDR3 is TGTGCCAGCAGCCCCGGAGCGGGGGTTCAAGAGACCCAGTACTTC. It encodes CASSPGAGVQETQYF.

The CDR3 loop reads CASGISGEQTQYF. The CDR3 DNA reads as TGTGCCAGCGGAATCTCGGGTGAGCAGACCCAGTACTTC. This chain joins TRBV6-5 and TRBJ2-5; no clear D gene. This CDR3 is built from 13 residues. Germline lookup yields CDR1 MNHEY and CDR2 SVGAGI. Trimming cost V 8 bases and J 6 bases, with 16 bases left between them.

The CDR3 sequence: CASRLDASTEAFF. The CDR3 bases are TGTGCCAGCAGACTAGACGCTAGCACTGAAGCTTTCTTT. This chain links TRBV2 with TRBJ1-1; unclear D gene. Trimming removed 6 bases from V and 4 bases from J, with 12 bases in between. This CDR3 contains 13 residues. Germline V lookup: CDR1 SNHLY, CDR2 FYNNEI. Based on the CDR3 plus reference TRBV2 and TRBJ1-1, the full variable domain is EPEVTQTPSHQVTQMGQEVILRCVPISNHLYFYWYRQILGQKVEFLVSFYNNEISEKSEIFDDQFSVERPDGSNFTLKIRSTKLEDSAMYFCASRLDASTEAFFGQGTRLTVV.

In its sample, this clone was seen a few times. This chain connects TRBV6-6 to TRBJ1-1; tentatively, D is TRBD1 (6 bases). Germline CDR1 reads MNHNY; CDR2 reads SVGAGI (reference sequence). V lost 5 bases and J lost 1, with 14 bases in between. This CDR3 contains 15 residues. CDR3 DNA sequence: TGTGCCAGCAGTGGCAGGGACACCGGGAACACTGAAGCTTTCTTT. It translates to CASSGRDTGNTEAFF.

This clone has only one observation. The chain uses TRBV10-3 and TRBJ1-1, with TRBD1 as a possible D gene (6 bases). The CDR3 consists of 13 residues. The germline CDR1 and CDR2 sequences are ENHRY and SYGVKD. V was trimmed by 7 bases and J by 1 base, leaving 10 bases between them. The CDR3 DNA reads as TGTGCCATCATGGACAGAGAGAACACTGAAGCTTTCTTT. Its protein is CAIMDRENTEAFF.

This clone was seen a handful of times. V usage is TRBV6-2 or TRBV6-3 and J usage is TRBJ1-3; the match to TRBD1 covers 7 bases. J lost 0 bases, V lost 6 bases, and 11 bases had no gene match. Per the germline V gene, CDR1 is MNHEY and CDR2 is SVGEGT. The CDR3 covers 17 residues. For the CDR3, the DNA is TGTGCCAGCAGCTCGACCCTCGACAGGGACTCTGGAAACACCATATATTTT. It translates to CASSSTLDRDSGNTIYF.

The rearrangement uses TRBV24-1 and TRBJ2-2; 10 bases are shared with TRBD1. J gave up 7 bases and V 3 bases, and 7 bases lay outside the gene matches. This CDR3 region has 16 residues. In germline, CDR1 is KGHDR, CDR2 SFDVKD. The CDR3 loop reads CATSDTRTGGIGELFF. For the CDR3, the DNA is TGTGCCACCAGTGATACCCGGACAGGGGGAATCGGGGAGCTGTTTTTT.

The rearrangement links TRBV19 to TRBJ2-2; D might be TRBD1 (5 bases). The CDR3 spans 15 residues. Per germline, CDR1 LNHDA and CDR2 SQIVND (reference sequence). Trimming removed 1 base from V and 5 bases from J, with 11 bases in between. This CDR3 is CASSIGQGRTGELFF. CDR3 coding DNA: TGTGCCAGTAGTATAGGGCAGGGTAGAACCGGGGAGCTGTTTTTT. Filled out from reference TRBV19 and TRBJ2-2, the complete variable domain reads DGGITQSPKYLFRKEGQNVTLSCEQNLNHDAMYWYRQDPGQGLRLIYYSQIVNDFQKGDIAEGYSVSREKKESFPLTVTSAQKNPTAFYLCASSIGQGRTGELFFGEGSRLTVL.

The CDR3 DNA follows: TGTGCCAGCAGCCAAGTCGGGGGGAACACAGATACGCAGTATTTT. Translating gives CASSQVGGNTDTQYF. The rearrangement uses TRBV4-2 and TRBJ2-3; 7 nucleotides match TRBD2. The length of the CDR3 is 15 residues. V trimming: 1 base; J trimming: 2 bases; junction bases outside the gene matches: 3. Germline assignment: CDR1 LGHNA and CDR2 YNFKEQ.

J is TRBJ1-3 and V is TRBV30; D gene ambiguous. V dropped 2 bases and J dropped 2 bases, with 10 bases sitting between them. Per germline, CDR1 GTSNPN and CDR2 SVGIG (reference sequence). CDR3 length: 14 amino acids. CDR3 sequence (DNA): TGTGCCTGGAGTAACGGGAGAACTGGAAACACCATATATTTT. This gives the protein CAWSNGRTGNTIYF.

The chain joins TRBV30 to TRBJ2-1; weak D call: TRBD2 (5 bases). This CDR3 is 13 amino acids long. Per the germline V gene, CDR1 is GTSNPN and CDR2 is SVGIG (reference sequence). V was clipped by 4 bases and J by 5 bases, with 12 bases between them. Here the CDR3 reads CAWKRVPDNEQFF. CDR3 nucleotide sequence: TGTGCCTGGAAGAGGGTTCCCGACAATGAGCAGTTCTTC.

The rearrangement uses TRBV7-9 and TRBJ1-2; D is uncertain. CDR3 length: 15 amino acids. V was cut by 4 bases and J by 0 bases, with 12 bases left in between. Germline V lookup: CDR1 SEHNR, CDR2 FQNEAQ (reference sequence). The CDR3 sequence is CASSYGQEANYGYTF. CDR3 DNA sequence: TGTGCCAGCAGCTACGGGCAGGAGGCTAACTATGGCTACACCTTC.

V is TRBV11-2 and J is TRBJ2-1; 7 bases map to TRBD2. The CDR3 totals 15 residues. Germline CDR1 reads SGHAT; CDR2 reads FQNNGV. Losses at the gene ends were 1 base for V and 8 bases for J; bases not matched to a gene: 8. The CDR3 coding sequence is TGTGCCAGCAGCTTAGTGGCGGGAGCTAGGGATGAGCAGTTCTTC. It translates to CASSLVAGARDEQFF.